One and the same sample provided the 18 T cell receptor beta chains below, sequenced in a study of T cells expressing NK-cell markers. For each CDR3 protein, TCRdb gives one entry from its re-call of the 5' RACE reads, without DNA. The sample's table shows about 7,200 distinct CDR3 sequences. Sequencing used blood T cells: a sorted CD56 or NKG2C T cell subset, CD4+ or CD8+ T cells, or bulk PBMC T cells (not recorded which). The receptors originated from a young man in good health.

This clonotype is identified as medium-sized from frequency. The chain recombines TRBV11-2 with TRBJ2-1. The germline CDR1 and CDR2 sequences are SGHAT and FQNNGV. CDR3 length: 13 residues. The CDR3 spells CASSSGAYNEQFF.

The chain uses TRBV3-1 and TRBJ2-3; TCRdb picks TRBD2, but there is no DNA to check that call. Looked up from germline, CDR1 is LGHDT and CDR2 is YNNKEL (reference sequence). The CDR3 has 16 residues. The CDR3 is CASSRTSGRPRDTQYF.

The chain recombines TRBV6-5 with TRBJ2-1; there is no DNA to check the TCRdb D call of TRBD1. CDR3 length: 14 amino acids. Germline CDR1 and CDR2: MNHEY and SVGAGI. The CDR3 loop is CASSYIGGENEQFF.

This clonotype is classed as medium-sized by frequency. The CDR3 loop is CASSLNGHSNQPQHF. The chain employs TRBV5-1 and TRBJ1-5. Germline assignment: CDR1 SGHRS and CDR2 YFSETQ. The CDR3 sequence is 15 residues long.

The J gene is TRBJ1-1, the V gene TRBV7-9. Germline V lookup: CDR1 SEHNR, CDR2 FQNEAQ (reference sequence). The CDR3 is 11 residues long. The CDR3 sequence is CASSFQYSAFF.

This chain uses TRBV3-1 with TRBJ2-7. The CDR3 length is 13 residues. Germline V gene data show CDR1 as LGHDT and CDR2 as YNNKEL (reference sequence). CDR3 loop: CASSQGTRTGQYF.

CDR3 sequence reads: CASSLSTDQRTYEQYF. This chain connects TRBV5-5 to TRBJ2-7; TCRdb indicates TRBD2, and absent DNA this call remains unverified. Per the germline V gene, CDR1 is SGHKS and CDR2 is YYEKEE (reference sequence). This CDR3 comprises 16 residues.

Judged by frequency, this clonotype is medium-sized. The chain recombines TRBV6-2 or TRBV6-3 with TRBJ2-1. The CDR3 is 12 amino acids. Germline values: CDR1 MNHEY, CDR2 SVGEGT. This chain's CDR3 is CASGNSYNEQFF.

CDR3 in amino acids: CASNTGRRTEAFF. The rearrangement links TRBV3-1 to TRBJ1-1; the TCRdb D gene call, TRBD1, has no DNA to confirm it. Germline CDR1 is LGHDT and CDR2 is YNNKEL (reference sequence). The CDR3 contains 13 residues. The entire variable domain, with the rest obtained from reference TRBV3-1 and TRBJ1-1, is as follows: DTAVSQTPKYLVTQMGNDKSIKCEQNLGHDTMYWYKQDSKKFLKIMFSYNNKELIINETVPNRFSPKSPDKAHLNLHINSLELGDSAVYFCASNTGRRTEAFFGQGTRLTVV.

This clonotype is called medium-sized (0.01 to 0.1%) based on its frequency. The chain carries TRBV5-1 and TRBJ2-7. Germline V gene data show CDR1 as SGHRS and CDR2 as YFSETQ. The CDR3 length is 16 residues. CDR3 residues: CASSLVSGSLSYEQYF.

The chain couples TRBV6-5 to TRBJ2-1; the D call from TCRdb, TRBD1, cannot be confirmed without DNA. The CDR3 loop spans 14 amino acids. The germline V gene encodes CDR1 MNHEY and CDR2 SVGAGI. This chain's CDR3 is CASSFLLGDNEQFF.

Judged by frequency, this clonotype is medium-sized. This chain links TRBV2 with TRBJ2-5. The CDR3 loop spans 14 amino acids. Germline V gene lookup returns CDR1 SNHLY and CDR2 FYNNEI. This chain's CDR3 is CASSEPAGEETQYF.

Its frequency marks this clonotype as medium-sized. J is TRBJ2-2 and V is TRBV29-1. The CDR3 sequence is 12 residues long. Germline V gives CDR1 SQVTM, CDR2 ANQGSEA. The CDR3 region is CSVASGSGELFF.

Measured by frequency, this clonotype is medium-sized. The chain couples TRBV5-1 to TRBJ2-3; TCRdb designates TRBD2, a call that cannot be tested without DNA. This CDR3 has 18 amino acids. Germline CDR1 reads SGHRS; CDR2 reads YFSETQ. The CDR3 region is CASRSPWASGPSTDTQYF.

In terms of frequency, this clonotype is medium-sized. The CDR3 loop reads CASSSTDGGDSPLHF. V and J are TRBV5-1 and TRBJ1-6; TCRdb's D gene call, TRBD1, goes unchecked for lack of DNA. Germline V gene sequence: CDR1 SGHRS, CDR2 YFSETQ. CDR3 length: 15 amino acids.

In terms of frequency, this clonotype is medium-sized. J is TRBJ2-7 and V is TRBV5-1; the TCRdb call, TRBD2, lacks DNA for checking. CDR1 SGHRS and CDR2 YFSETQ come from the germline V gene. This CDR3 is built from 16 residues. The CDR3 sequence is CASSLVLAGVNNEQYF.

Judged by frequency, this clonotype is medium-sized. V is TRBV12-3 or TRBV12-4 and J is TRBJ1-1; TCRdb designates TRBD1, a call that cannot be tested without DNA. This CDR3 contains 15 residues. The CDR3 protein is CASSRSPGTGTEAFF.

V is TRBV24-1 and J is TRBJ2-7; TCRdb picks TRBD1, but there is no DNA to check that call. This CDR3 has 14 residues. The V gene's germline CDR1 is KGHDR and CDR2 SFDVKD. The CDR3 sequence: CATSVTGASYEQYF.